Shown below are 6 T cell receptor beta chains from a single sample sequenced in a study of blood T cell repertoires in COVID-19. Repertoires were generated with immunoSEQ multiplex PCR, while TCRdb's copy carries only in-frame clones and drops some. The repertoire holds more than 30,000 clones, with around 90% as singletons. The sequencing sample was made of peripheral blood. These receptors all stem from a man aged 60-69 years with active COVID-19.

The CDR3 sequence is CASSEAPTGSSYNEQFF. Written as DNA, the CDR3 is TGTGCCAGCAGCGAGGCCCCGACAGGGAGCTCCTACAATGAGCAGTTCTTC. V usage is TRBV9 and J usage is TRBJ2-1; 7 positions agree with TRBD1. This CDR3 region has 17 residues. The germline V gene encodes CDR1 SGDLS and CDR2 YYNGEE. Trimming cost V 3 bases and J 0 bases; bases outside gene matches: 9.

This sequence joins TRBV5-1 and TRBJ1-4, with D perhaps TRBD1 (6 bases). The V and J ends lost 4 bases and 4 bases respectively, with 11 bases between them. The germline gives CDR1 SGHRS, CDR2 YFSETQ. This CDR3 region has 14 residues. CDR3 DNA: TGCGCCAGCAGCAAAGGACAGCATAATGAAAAACTGTTTTTT. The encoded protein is CASSKGQHNEKLFF.

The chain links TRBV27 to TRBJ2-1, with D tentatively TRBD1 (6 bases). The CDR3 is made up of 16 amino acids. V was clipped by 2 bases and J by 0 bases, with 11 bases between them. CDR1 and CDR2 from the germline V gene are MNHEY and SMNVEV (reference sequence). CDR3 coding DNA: TGTGCCAGCAGTTTAACTCAGGGGATCTCCTACAATGAGCAGTTCTTC. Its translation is CASSLTQGISYNEQFF.

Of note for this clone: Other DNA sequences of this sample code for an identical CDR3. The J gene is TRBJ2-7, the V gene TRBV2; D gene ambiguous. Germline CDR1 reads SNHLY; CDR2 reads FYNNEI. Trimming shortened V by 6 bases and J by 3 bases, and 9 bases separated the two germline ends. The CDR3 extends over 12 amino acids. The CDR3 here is CASSPEVYEQYF. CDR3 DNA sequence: TGTGCCAGCAGCCCCGAGGTCTACGAGCAGTACTTC.

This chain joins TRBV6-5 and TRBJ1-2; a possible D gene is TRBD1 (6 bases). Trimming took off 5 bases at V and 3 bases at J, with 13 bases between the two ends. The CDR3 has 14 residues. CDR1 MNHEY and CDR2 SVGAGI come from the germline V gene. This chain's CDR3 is CASSPRGMDYGYTF. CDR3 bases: TGTGCCAGCAGTCCCAGGGGAATGGACTATGGCTACACCTTC.

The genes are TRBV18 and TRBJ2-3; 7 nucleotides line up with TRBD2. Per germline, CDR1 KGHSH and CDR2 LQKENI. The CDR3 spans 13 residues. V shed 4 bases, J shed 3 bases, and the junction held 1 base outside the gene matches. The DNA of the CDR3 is TGTGCCAGCTCACTCGGGGGGACAGATACGCAGTATTTT. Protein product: CASSLGGTDTQYF.